The 16 T cell receptor beta chains below were found in one sample sequenced in a study of human T cells and chemical hapten exposure. Regarding time point: pre-sensitization, week 0. The treatment was: therapeutic diphenylcyclopropenone sensitization with weekly scalp DPC. TCRdb itself ran the RACE reads through MiXCR, one entry per CDR3 protein. The sample has under 100,000 distinct CDR3 sequences; 8.5% are singletons. The sample was whole blood, taken in connection with sensitization to the hapten diphenylcyclopropenone (DPC). These receptors came from a man aged 35-49 years with alopecia areata. Some clones in this sample may be carry-over from other donors' samples.

This clonotype was seen many times. The gene calls are TRBV19 and TRBJ1-6; no clear D. Germline CDR1 reads LNHDA; CDR2 reads SQIVND (reference sequence). Trimming cost V 1 base and J 10 bases, with 14 bases left between them. The CDR3 has 15 amino acids. In DNA, the CDR3 is TGTGCCAGTAGTATAGCTCGGGGTGCGAGATCACCCCTCCACTTT. It specifies CASSIARGARSPLHF.

This clonotype has more than one count but fewer than ten. The chain carries TRBV2 and TRBJ2-5; D is uncertain. Germline lookup yields CDR1 SNHLY and CDR2 FYNNEI. With 3 bases removed from V and 5 bases from J, the gap between germline ends came to 7 bases. The CDR3 spans 12 residues. The CDR3 protein is CASSDVSETQYF. In DNA, the CDR3 is TGTGCCAGCAGTGATGTTTCGGAGACCCAGTACTTC.

The gene calls are TRBV5-1 and TRBJ2-3; no reliable D call. Germline CDR1 is SGHRS and CDR2 is YFSETQ. The CDR3 is made up of 14 amino acids. V lost 2 bases and J 2 bases, leaving 9 bases between the germline ends. CDR3 residues: CASSFSSPTDTQYF. CDR3 nucleotides: TGCGCCAGCAGCTTTAGTTCGCCCACAGATACGCAGTATTTT.

This clonotype was picked up a small number of times. The chain couples TRBV24-1 to TRBJ1-2; TRBD1 matches 8 bases. Germline loops: CDR1 KGHDR, CDR2 SFDVKD. CDR3 length equals 13 residues. The trim removed 5 bases at V and 7 bases at J, leaving 5 bases unmatched. DNA of the CDR3: TGTGCCACCAGTGTGCAGGGGGCGAGTGGCTACACCTTC. Translating gives CATSVQGASGYTF.

The V call is TRBV6-2 or TRBV6-3, the J call TRBJ2-3, with D unresolved. Between the trimmed V and J ends, which lost 2 bases and 9 bases, there was a span of 6 bases. This CDR3 has 11 amino acids. The V gene's germline CDR1 is MNHEY and CDR2 SVGEGT. CDR3 residues: CASSYGRTQYF. The CDR3 DNA is TGTGCCAGCAGTTACGGCCGGACGCAGTATTTT.

In its sample, this clonotype was seen many times. This chain joins TRBV7-9 and TRBJ1-1; perhaps TRBD1 as D (6 bases). Trimming left V 7 bases short and J 0 bases short, with 12 bases between. The germline gives CDR1 SEHNR, CDR2 FQNEAQ (reference sequence). The CDR3 has 14 amino acids. CDR3 protein: CASNIEGVNTEAFF. The CDR3 coding sequence is TGTGCCAGCAACATTGAGGGGGTGAACACTGAAGCTTTCTTT. The whole variable domain, filled in from reference TRBV7-9 and TRBJ1-1, reads DTGVSQNPRHKITKRGQNVTFRCDPISEHNRLYWYRQTLGQGPEFLTYFQNEAQLEKSRLLSDRFSAERPKGSFSTLEIQRTEQGDSAMYLCASNIEGVNTEAFFGQGTRLTVV.

This chain uses TRBV24-1 with TRBJ2-7, with TRBD1 matching over 9 bases. Germline CDR1 reads KGHDR; CDR2 reads SFDVKD. The CDR3 loop spans 12 amino acids. V lost 9 bases, J lost 6 bases, and 5 bases stayed unmatched. In DNA form, the CDR3 reads TGTGCCACCGGGGACAGGGTAGGCGAGCAGTACTTC. Its translation: CATGDRVGEQYF.

Ten or more counts support this clonotype. This chain links TRBV11-2 with TRBJ1-6; D remains unclear. This CDR3 region has 16 residues. V was shortened by 2 bases and J by 0 bases, with 8 bases between the two germline ends. Looked up from germline, CDR1 is SGHAT and CDR2 is FQNNGV. CDR3 in DNA: TGTGCCAGCAGCTTAACCCAGAGCTCCTATAATTCACCCCTCCACTTT. Translating gives CASSLTQSSYNSPLHF.

The chain couples TRBV7-9 to TRBJ2-5; D not resolved. CDR1 and CDR2 (germline): SEHNR, FQNEAQ (reference sequence). V lost 8 bases and J lost 3, with 16 bases in between. The CDR3 runs 14 residues. The CDR3 coding sequence is TGTGCCAGCTCAATCGGACGGACCGAAGAGACCCAGTACTTC. Its protein product is CASSIGRTEETQYF.

The sample holds a few counts of this clonotype. This chain connects TRBV24-1 to TRBJ2-3; D may be TRBD1 or TRBD2 (5 bases each). Germline CDR1 KGHDR, CDR2 SFDVKD. The length of the CDR3 is 15 residues. Trimming shortened V by 5 bases and J by 6 bases, and 17 bases separated the two germline ends. This CDR3 is CATSGSLHWGDTQYF. The CDR3 DNA follows: TGTGCCACCAGTGGCTCTTTGCACTGGGGGGATACGCAGTATTTT.

This clonotype was seen more than once but under ten times. This chain's CDR3 is CASTRYGSGANVLTF. The DNA of the CDR3 is TGTGCCAGCACCCGTTATGGCTCTGGGGCCAACGTCCTGACTTTC. The rearrangement uses TRBV28 and TRBJ2-6; D unclear. The V end was cut by 7 bases, the J end by 0 bases, with 10 bases between. This CDR3 has 15 amino acids. The germline gives CDR1 MDHEN, CDR2 SYDVKM.

This clonotype has more than one count but fewer than ten. The chain carries TRBV11-2 and TRBJ2-1; 7 bases match TRBD2. Trimming removed 1 base from V and 6 bases from J; junction bases left unmatched: 12. Germline lookup yields CDR1 SGHAT and CDR2 FQNNGV. The CDR3 is 17 residues long. This chain's CDR3 is CASSLAGLGVHGNEQFF. CDR3 bases: TGTGCCAGCAGCTTAGCAGGACTAGGGGTACATGGCAATGAGCAGTTCTTC.

The CDR3 protein is CASSLGSTGELFF. CDR3 DNA: TGTGCCAGCAGTTTGGGTAGCACCGGGGAGCTGTTTTTT. The chain recombines TRBV12-3 or TRBV12-4 with TRBJ2-2; D is unclear. With 3 bases removed from V and 4 bases from J, the gap between germline ends came to 6 bases. The CDR3 is made up of 13 amino acids.

This clonotype was recorded at least ten times. V usage is TRBV10-3 and J usage is TRBJ2-3; TRBD2 might be the D (6 bases). The length of the CDR3 is 14 residues. Germline loops: CDR1 ENHRY, CDR2 SYGVKD. V was pared by 6 bases and J by 3 bases, with 13 bases between. The CDR3 sequence is CAIRLAGGTDTQYF. CDR3 DNA sequence: TGTGCCATCAGACTAGCCGGAGGGACAGATACGCAGTATTTT.

The CDR3 sequence is CSVDTRQETQYF. CDR3 nucleotide sequence: TGCAGCGTTGACACCAGGCAAGAGACCCAGTACTTC. The V and J genes are TRBV29-1 and TRBJ2-5; no clear D gene. Deletions cut 3 bases from V and 2 bases from J, with 7 bases between. The germline V gene has CDR1 SQVTM and CDR2 ANQGSEA. This CDR3 is 12 amino acids long.

This clonotype appeared many times. The rearrangement joins TRBV3-1 to TRBJ1-3; D possibly corresponds to TRBD1 (6 bases). The CDR3 runs to 16 residues. V was cut by 4 bases and J by 0 bases, with 13 bases left in between. In germline, CDR1 is LGHDT, CDR2 YNNKEL (reference sequence). In DNA, the CDR3 is TGTGCCAGCAGCCCAAAGACAGGCGGCTCTGGAAACACCATATATTTT. Protein sequence: CASSPKTGGSGNTIYF.